This T cell receptor (beta chain) appears in the sequencing data of a study of blood T cell repertoires in COVID-19. CDR3 size: 16 residues. Trimming took 5 bases from V and 4 from J, leaving 15 bases between them. Looked up from germline, CDR1 is SGHTA and CDR2 is FQGNSA. This clone was picked up a small number of times. Clones were sequenced by immunoSEQ multiplex PCR, and TCRdb holds only the in-frame ones, with some missing. The data contain 150,000 to 200,000 clones, around 81% of them singletons. The source of this sequence is a woman aged 80 or over with COVID-19, enrolled during active disease. The sequencing sample was made of peripheral blood. This rearrangement joins TRBV7-2 to TRBJ1-6; the D gene is possibly TRBD1 (5 bases). CDR3 loop: CASSPFAGPYNSPLHF. DNA of the CDR3: TGTGCCAGCAGCCCTTTCGCGGGACCGTATAATTCACCCCTCCACTTT.